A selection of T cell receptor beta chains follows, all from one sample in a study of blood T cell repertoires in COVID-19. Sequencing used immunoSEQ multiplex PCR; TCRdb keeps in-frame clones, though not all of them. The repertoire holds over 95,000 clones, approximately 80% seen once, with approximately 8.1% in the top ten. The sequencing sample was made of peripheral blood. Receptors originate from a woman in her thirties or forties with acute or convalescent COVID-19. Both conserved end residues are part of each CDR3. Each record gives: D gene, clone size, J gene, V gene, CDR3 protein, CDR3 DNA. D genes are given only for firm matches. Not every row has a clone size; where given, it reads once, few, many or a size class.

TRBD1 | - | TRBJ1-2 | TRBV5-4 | CASSLQGQGAHYGYTF | TGTGCCAGCAGCTTACAGGGGCAGGGGGCCCACTATGGCTACACCTTC
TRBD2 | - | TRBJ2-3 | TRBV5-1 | CASSPGAGGKDTQYF | TGCGCCAGCAGCCCCGGGGCGGGGGGAAAAGATACGCAGTATTTT
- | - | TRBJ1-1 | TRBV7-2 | CASSLGQNTEAFF | TGTGCCAGCAGCTTAGGACAGAACACTGAAGCTTTCTTT
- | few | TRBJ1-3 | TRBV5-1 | CASSSQGYSGNTIYF | TGCGCCAGCAGCTCTCAGGGTTACTCTGGAAACACCATATATTTT
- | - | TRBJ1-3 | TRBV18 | CASSATPNSGNTIYF | TGTGCCAGCTCAGCTACCCCCAACTCTGGAAACACCATATATTTT
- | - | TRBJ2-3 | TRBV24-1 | CATSAAKGLPDTQYF | TGTGCCACCAGTGCGGCAAAGGGGTTACCAGATACGCAGTATTTT
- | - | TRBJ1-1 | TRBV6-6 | CAGSRVGETEAFF | TGTGCCGGCAGCCGAGTGGGAGAAACTGAAGCTTTCTTT
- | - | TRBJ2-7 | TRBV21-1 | CASSKPQVHYEQYF | TGTGCCAGCAGCAAGCCCCAGGTCCACTACGAGCAGTACTTC
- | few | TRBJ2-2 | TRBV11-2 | CASSLQQNTGELFF | TGTGCCAGCAGCTTACAACAGAACACCGGGGAGCTGTTTTTT
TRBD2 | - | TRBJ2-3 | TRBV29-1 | CSVVGGASDTQYF | TGCAGCGTTGTCGGGGGGGCTTCAGATACGCAGTATTTT
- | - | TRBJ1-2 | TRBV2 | CASSWGGERGYTF | TGTGCCAGCAGTTGGGGAGGGGAACGGGGCTACACCTTC
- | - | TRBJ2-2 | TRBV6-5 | CASSYSAGHTGELFF | TGTGCCAGCAGTTACTCGGCAGGGCACACCGGGGAGCTGTTTTTT
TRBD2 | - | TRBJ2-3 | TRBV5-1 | CASTSGGRASTDTQYF | TGCGCCAGCACTAGCGGGGGGCGTGCTAGCACAGATACGCAGTATTTT
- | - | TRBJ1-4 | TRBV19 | CASSIWVSGEREKLFF | TGTGCCAGTAGTATTTGGGTCTCGGGGGAGCGGGAAAAACTGTTTTTT
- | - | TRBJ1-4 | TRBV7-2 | CASSLGGSNEKLFF | TGTGCCAGCAGCCTCGGGGGATCTAATGAAAAACTGTTTTTT
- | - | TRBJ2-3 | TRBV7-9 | CASSYITIAGDTQYF | TGTGCCAGCAGCTACATTACTATCGCTGGGGATACGCAGTATTTT
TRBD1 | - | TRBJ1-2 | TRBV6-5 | CASRRDRGQNYGYTF | TGTGCCAGCAGGCGGGACAGGGGGCAGAACTATGGCTACACCTTC
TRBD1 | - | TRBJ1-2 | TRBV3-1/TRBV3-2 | CASSQRTGLAVITGGYTF | TGTGCCAGCAGCCAAAGGACAGGCCTCGCGGTAATAACAGGAGGCTACACCTTC
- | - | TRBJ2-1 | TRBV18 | CASSPGDRLFF | TGTGCCAGCTCACCCGGAGACAGGCTGTTCTTC
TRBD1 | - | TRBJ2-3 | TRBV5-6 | CASNLRGTGAADTQYF | TGTGCCAGCAACCTGCGGGGGACAGGGGCAGCAGATACGCAGTATTTT
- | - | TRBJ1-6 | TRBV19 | CASSPDSRNSPLHF | TGTGCCAGTAGTCCGGACAGCAGAAATTCACCCCTCCACTTT
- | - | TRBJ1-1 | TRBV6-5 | CASSPPGVNTEAFF | TGTGCCAGCAGCCCGCCGGGGGTGAACACTGAAGCTTTCTTT
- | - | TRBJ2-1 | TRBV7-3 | CASSLDSVYEQFF | TGTGCCAGCAGCTTGGACTCGGTGTATGAGCAGTTCTTC
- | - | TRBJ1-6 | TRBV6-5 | CASSTRGSLHF | TGTGCCAGCAGTACGCGGGGGTCCCTCCACTTT
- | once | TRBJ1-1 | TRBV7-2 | CASSLAAAGYTEAFF | TGTGCCAGCAGCTTAGCGGCGGCTGGGTACACTGAAGCTTTCTTT
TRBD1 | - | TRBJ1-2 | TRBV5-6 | CASSPDRGRGYTF | TGTGCCAGCAGCCCAGACAGGGGGCGCGGCTACACCTTC
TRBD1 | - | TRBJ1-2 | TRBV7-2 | CASSKSSTQGDLGYTF | TGTGCCAGCAGCAAATCTTCCACGCAGGGGGACCTCGGCTACACCTTC
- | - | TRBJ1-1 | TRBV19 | CASSILDWSGEAFF | TGTGCCAGTAGTATCCTAGACTGGAGCGGAGAAGCTTTCTTT
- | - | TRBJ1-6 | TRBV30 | CAWTDTNSPLHF | TGTGCCTGGACAGACACAAATTCACCCCTCCACTTT
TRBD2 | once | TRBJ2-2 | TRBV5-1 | CASSLVGGTPTGELFF | TGCGCCAGCAGCTTGGTGGGGGGGACCCCCACCGGGGAGCTGTTTTTT
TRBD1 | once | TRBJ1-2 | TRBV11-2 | CASSLNSGGSYGYTF | TGTGCCAGCAGCTTGAACTCAGGGGGGAGCTATGGCTACACCTTC
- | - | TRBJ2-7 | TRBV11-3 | CASSLGGGYEQYF | TGTGCCAGCAGCTTAGGAGGAGGCTACGAGCAGTACTTC
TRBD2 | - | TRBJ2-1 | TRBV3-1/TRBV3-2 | CASSQGRAGAYNEQFF | TGTGCCAGCAGCCAAGGGCGAGCGGGGGCCTACAATGAGCAGTTCTTC
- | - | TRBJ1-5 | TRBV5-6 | CASSYQGIIGNQPQHF | TGTGCCAGCAGCTACCAGGGGATCATCGGCAATCAGCCCCAGCATTTT
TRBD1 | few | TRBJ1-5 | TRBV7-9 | CASSLGGQGNQPQHF | TGTGCCAGCAGCTTAGGGGGACAGGGGAATCAGCCCCAGCATTTT
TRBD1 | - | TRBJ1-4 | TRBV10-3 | CAISTGTVNEKLFF | TGTGCCATCAGTACCGGGACAGTCAATGAAAAACTGTTTTTT
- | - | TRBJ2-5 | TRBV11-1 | CASSPQGAGRETQYF | TGTGCCAGCAGCCCACAAGGGGCGGGGAGGGAGACCCAGTACTTC
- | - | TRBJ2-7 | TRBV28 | CASRGSGLYEQYF | TGTGCCAGCAGAGGTTCAGGGCTCTACGAGCAGTACTTC
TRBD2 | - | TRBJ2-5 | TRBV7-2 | CASRGALAGGPPQYF | TGTGCCAGCAGGGGAGCCCTAGCGGGGGGGCCCCCCCAGTACTTC
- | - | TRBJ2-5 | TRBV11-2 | CASKWAYQETQYF | TGTGCCAGCAAGTGGGCGTACCAAGAGACCCAGTACTTC
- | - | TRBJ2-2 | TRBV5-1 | CASSSGRGELFF | TGCGCCAGCAGTTCGGGTCGGGGGGAGCTGTTTTTT
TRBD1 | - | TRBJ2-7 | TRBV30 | CAWSITGGYEQYF | TGTGCCTGGAGTATAACAGGGGGCTACGAGCAGTACTTC
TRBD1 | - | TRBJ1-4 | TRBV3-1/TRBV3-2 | CASSPGQDVGKLFF | TGTGCCAGCAGCCCCGGACAGGATGTTGGAAAACTGTTTTTT
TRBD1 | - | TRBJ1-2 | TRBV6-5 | CASSRGQEKYGYTF | TGTGCCAGCAGTCGTGGACAGGAAAAATATGGCTACACCTTC
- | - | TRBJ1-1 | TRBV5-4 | CASRHRSDRRFEGTEAFF | TGTGCCAGCAGGCATCGGAGTGACAGGAGGTTTGAGGGCACTGAAGCTTTCTTT
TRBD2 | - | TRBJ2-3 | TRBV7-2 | CASSPSGSTDTQYF | TGTGCCAGCAGCCCTAGCGGAAGCACAGATACGCAGTATTTT
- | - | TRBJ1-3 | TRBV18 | CASSPSRAGRTPRNTIYF | TGTGCCAGCTCACCGTCTCGAGCAGGGCGAACACCCCGAAACACCATATATTTT
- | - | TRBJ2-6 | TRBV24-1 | CATSDGGSGANVLTF | TGTGCCACCAGTGACGGGGGATCTGGGGCCAACGTCCTGACTTTC
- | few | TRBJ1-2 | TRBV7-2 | CASSLRIFTDSETNYGYTF | TGTGCCAGCAGCTTAAGAATATTTACGGACAGTGAAACTAACTATGGCTACACCTTC
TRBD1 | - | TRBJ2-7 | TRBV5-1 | CASSLAGQGGYF | TGCGCCAGCAGCTTGGCCGGACAGGGAGGGTACTTC
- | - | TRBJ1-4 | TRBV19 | CASSIVEAGGEKLFF | TGTGCCAGTAGTATAGTGGAGGCCGGGGGTGAAAAACTGTTTTTT
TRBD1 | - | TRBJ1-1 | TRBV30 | CAWSNWDRGTEAFF | TGTGCCTGGAGTAACTGGGACAGGGGAACTGAAGCTTTCTTT
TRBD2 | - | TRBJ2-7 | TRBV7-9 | CASSLAGLASEQYF | TGTGCCAGCAGCTTAGCGGGACTAGCGAGCGAGCAGTACTTC